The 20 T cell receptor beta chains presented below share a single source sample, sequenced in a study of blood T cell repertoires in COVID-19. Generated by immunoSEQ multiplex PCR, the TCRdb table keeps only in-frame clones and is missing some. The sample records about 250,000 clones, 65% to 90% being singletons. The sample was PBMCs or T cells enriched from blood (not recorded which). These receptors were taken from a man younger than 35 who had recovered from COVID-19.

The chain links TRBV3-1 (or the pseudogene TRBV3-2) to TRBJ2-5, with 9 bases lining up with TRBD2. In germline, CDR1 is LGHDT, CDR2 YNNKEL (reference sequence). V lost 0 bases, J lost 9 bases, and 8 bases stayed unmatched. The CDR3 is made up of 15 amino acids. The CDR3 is CASSQDRGGAGSQYF. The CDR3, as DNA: TGTGCCAGCAGCCAAGATCGCGGGGGGGCCGGGTCCCAGTACTTC.

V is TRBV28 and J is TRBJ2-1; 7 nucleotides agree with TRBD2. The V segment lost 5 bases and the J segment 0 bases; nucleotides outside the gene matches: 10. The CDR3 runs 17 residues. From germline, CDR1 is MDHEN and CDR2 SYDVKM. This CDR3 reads CASSPIKAGSSYNEQFF. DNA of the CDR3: TGTGCCAGCAGTCCGATTAAAGCGGGGAGCTCCTACAATGAGCAGTTCTTC.

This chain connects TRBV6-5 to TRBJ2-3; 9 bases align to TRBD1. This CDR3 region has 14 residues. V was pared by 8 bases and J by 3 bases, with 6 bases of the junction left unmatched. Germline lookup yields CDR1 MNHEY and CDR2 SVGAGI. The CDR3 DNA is TGTGCCAGCTCACAGGGGGCGCTGACAGATACGCAGTATTTT. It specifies CASSQGALTDTQYF.

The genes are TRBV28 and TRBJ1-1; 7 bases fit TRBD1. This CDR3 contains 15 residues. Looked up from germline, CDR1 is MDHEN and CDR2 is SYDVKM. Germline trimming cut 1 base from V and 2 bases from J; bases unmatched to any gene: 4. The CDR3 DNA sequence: TGTGCCAGCAGTTTATTCAGGGGGTACAACACTGAAGCTTTCTTT. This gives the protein CASSLFRGYNTEAFF.

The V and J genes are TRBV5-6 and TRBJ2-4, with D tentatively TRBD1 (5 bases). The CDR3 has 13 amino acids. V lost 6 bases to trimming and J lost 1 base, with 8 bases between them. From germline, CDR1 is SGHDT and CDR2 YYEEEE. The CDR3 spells CASTKGAKNIQYF. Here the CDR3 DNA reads TGTGCCAGCACGAAGGGGGCCAAAAACATTCAGTACTTC.

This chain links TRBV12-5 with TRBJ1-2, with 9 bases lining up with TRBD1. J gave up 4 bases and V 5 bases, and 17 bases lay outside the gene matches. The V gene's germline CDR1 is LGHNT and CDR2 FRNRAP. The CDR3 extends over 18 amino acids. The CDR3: CASGTLPGTGPFAYGYTF. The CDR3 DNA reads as TGTGCTAGTGGTACACTACCCGGGACAGGGCCCTTTGCCTATGGCTACACCTTC. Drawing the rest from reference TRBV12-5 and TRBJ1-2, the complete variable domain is DARVTQTPRHKVTEMGQEVTMRCQPILGHNTVFWYRQTMMQGLELLAYFRNRAPLDDSGMPKDRFSAEMPDATLATLKIQPSEPRDSAVYFCASGTLPGTGPFAYGYTFGSGTRLTVV.

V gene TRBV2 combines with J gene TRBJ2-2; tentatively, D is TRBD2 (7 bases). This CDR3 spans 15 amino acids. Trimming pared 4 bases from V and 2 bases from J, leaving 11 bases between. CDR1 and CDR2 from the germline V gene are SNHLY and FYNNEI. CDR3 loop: CASSGAGANTGELFF. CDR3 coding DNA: TGTGCCAGCAGTGGTGCGGGGGCTAACACCGGGGAGCTGTTTTTT.

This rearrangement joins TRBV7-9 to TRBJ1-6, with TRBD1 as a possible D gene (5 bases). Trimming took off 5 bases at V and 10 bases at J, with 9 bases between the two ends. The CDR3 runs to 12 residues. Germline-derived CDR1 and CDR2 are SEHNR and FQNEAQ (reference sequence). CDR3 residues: CASSPGGSPLHF. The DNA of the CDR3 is TGTGCCAGCAGCCCCGGGGGATCACCCCTCCACTTT.

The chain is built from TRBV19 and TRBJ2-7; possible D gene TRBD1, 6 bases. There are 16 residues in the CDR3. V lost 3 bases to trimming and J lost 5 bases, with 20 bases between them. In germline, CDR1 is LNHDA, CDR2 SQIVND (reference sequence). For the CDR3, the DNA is TGTGCCAGTAGTATGACCCCCGGGACATTCGGGGACGAGCAGTACTTC. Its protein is CASSMTPGTFGDEQYF.

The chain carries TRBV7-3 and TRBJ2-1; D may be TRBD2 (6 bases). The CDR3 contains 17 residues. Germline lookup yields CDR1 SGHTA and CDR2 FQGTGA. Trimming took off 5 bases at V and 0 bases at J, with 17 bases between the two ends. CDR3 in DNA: TGTGCCAGCAGCCCTGGTCCACGGGAGTTCTCCTACAATGAGCAGTTCTTC. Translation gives CASSPGPREFSYNEQFF. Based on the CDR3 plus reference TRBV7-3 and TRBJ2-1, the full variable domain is GAGVSQTPSNKVTEKGKYVELRCDPISGHTALYWYRQSLGQGPEFLIYFQGTGAADDSGLPNDRFFAVRPEGSVSTLKIQRTERGDSAVYLCASSPGPREFSYNEQFFGPGTRLTVL.

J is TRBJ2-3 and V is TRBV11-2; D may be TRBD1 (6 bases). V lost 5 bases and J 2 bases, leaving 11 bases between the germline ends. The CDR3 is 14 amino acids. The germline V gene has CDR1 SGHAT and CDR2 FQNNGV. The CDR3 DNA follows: TGTGCCAGCAGCATTACAGGGTTCACAGATACGCAGTATTTT. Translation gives CASSITGFTDTQYF.

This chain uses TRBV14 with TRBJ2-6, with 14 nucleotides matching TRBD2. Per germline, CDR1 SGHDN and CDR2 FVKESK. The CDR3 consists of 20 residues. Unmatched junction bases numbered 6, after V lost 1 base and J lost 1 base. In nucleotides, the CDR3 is TGTGCCAGCAGCCAAGGACTAGCGGGAGGGCCGTATTCTGGGGCCAACGTCCTGACTTTC. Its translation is CASSQGLAGGPYSGANVLTF.

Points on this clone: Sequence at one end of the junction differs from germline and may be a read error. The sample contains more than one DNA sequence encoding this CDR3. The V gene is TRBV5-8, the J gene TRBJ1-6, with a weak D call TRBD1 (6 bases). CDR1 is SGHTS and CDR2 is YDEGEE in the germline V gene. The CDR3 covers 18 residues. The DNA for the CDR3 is TGTGCCAGCAGCTCGACGGAGACAGGCCTCCCCTATAATTCACCTCTCCACTTT. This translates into CASSSTETGLPYNSPLHF.

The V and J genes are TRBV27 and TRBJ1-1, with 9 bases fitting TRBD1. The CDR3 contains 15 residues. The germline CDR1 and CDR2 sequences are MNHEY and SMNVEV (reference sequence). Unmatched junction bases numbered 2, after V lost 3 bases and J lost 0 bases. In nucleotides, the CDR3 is TGTGCCAGCAGTTTCGGGACAGGGCTGAACACTGAAGCTTTCTTT. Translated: CASSFGTGLNTEAFF.

The CDR3 region is CASSDSPSTAAYGYTF. Here the CDR3 DNA reads TGTGCCAGCAGTGACTCCCCTTCGACGGCGGCCTATGGCTACACCTTC. The V call is TRBV6-4, the J call TRBJ1-2; no reliable D call. The length of the CDR3 is 16 residues. The V end lost 0 bases, the J end lost 4 bases, and 15 bases lay between the germline ends. Germline assignment: CDR1 MRHNA and CDR2 SNTAGT.

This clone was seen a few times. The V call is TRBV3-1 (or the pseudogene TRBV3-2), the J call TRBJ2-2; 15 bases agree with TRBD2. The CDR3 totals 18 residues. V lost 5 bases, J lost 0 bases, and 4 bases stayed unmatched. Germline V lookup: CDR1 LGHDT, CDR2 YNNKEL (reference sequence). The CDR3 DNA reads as TGTGCCAGCAGCTGGGGACTAGCGGGGGGAGCGAACACCGGGGAGCTGTTTTTT. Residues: CASSWGLAGGANTGELFF.

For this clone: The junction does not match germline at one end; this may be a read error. The CDR3 DNA reads TGTGCCAGCAGTTCTCCGGGGAGACAGACGGGGGTTTTT. It encodes CASSSPGRQTGVF. The chain couples TRBV6-5 to TRBJ1-4; TRBD1 might be the D (5 bases). CDR3 length: 13 residues. The germline gives CDR1 MNHEY, CDR2 SVGAGI.

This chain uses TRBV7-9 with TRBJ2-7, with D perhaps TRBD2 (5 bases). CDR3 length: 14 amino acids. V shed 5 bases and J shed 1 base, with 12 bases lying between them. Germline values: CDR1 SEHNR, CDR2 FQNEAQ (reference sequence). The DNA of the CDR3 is TGTGCCAGCAGCACCTTAGCGCGATCCTACGAGCAGTACTTC. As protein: CASSTLARSYEQYF.

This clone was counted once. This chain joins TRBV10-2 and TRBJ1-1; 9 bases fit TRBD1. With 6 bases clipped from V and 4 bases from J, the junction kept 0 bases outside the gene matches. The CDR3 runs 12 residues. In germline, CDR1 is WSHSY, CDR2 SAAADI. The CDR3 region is CASRTGGTEAFF. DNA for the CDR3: TGCGCCAGCAGGACAGGGGGCACTGAAGCTTTCTTT.

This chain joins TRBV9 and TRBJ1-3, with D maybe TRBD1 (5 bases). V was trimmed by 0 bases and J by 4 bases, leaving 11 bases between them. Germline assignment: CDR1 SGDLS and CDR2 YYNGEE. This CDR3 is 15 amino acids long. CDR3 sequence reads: CASSVGSGWGNTIYF. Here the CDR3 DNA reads TGTGCCAGCAGCGTAGGGTCAGGGTGGGGAAACACCATATATTTT.